This TCR beta chain was identified during a study of OX40 agonist ivuxolimab in advanced cancers. Whole-study findings and limits: Not determined was the antigen specificity of the expanded peripheral T cells. By week 6 at 0.1 to 3.0 mg/kg, blood CD4+ and CD8+ T cells had expanded clonally.

Remarks on this clone: Its antigen is not known.

Excluded were patients having autoimmune disease history or systemic immunosuppression. Germline-derived CDR1 and CDR2 are LGHNA and YSLEER. This CDR3 contains 13 residues. Trimming at V came to 1 base and at J to 6 bases, leaving 2 bases not matched to a gene. TCRdb keeps only in-frame clones here, not all; method: immunoSEQ multiplex PCR. Among 25,000 to 35,000 clones listed, approximately 90% were seen once. This clonotype was sampled from an adult with an advanced solid tumor such as melanoma, head and neck, liver or kidney cancer. Specimen: CD4+ or CD8+ T cells sorted from blood, collected in a trial of the OX40 agonist ivuxolimab. The chain carries TRBV4-3 and TRBJ2-7; 8 bases agree with TRBD1. This CDR3 is CASSQGRGREQYF. CDR3 DNA sequence: TGCGCCAGCAGCCAAGGCAGGGGGCGCGAGCAGTACTTC.